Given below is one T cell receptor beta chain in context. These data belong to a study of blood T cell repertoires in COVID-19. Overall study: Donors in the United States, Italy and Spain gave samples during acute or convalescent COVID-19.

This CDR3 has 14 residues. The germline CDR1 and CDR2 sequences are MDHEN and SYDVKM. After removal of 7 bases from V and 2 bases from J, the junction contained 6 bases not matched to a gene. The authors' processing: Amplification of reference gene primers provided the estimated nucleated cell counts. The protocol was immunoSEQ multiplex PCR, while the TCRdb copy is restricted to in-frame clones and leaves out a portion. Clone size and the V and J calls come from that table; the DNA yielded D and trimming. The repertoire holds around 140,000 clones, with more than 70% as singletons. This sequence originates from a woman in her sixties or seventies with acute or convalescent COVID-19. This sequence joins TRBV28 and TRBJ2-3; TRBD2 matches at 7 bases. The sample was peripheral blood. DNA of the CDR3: TGTGCCAGCAATTGGGGGGGACTCACAGATACGCAGTATTTT. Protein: CASNWGGLTDTQYF.